This passage covers 26 T cell receptor beta chains from one sample sequenced in a study of blood T cells in healthy people across ages. A J-beta primer mix and a sample-barcoded 5' primer were used in a second PCR of roughly 7 to 12 cycles. TCRdb analysed the 5' RACE reads with MiXCR anew, one entry per CDR3 protein. The table has roughly 1.4 million distinct CDR3 sequences, roughly 59% seen once. The sequencing input was blood. These receptors came from a man aged 18 to 35 in good health.

V usage is TRBV4-1 and J usage is TRBJ1-1, with 7 bases matching TRBD1. The CDR3 covers 17 residues. Trimming removed 1 base from V and 5 bases from J; junction bases left unmatched: 13. Germline V CDR1 and CDR2: MGHRA, YSYEKL. The CDR3 sequence: CASSQGSAGGMITEAFF. The CDR3 DNA follows: TGCGCCAGCAGCCAAGGTTCGGCAGGGGGAATGATTACTGAAGCTTTCTTT.

This chain uses TRBV7-2 with TRBJ2-1; TRBD2 agrees at 8 bases. The ends lost 0 bases at V and 9 bases at J; junction bases unmatched: 10. The CDR3 has 16 amino acids. Germline CDR1 SGHTA, CDR2 FQGNSA. The CDR3 reads CASSLAPGGASSEQFF. CDR3 coding DNA: TGTGCCAGCAGCTTAGCCCCGGGGGGGGCCTCGAGTGAGCAGTTCTTC.

This clonotype was seen just once. This rearrangement joins TRBV11-2 to TRBJ1-2; no clear D gene. Trimming left V 5 bases short and J 5 bases short, with 15 bases between. CDR3 length equals 14 residues. The germline V gene has CDR1 SGHAT and CDR2 FQNNGV. CDR3 sequence reads: CASSHQSEVYGYTF. CDR3 sequence (DNA): TGTGCCAGCAGCCATCAGTCCGAAGTTTATGGCTACACCTTC.

The V and J genes are TRBV20-1 and TRBJ1-2; D not resolved. V shed 5 bases and J shed 7 bases, with 20 bases lying between them. Germline V gives CDR1 DFQATT, CDR2 SNEGSKA (reference sequence). This CDR3 region has 14 residues. The DNA for the CDR3 is TGCAGTGCTCCAAATAACCTGGACGACGGTGGCTACACCTTC. It yields the protein CSAPNNLDDGGYTF.

J is TRBJ2-1 and V is TRBV20-1; tentatively, D is TRBD2 (5 bases). V was cut by 6 bases and J by 7 bases, with 16 bases left in between. The germline gives CDR1 DFQATT, CDR2 SNEGSKA (reference sequence). The CDR3 extends over 13 amino acids. CDR3 DNA sequence: TGCAGTGCGGGCCGAGCGGTACCTAATGAGCAGTTCTTC. The encoded protein is CSAGRAVPNEQFF.

This clonotype was observed a single time. The chain uses TRBV7-9 and TRBJ2-3; 8 nucleotides agree with TRBD2. The CDR3 has 15 amino acids. Looked up from germline, CDR1 is SEHNR and CDR2 is FQNEAQ (reference sequence). The junction had 6 bases not matched to a gene; V was cut back by 4 bases and J by 3 bases. CDR3 loop: CASSSSSGVTDTQYF. CDR3 coding DNA: TGTGCCAGCAGCTCTAGTAGCGGGGTTACAGATACGCAGTATTTT.

The genes are TRBV6-2 or TRBV6-3 and TRBJ2-2; D call uncertain. V lost 2 bases to trimming and J lost 9 bases, with 4 bases between them. Germline V lookup: CDR1 MNHEY, CDR2 SVGEGT. This CDR3 spans 11 amino acids. CDR3 amino acids: CASSYDRELFF. Written as DNA, the CDR3 is TGTGCCAGCAGTTACGACAGGGAGCTGTTTTTT.

This chain links TRBV12-3 or TRBV12-4 with TRBJ2-7; TRBD2 might be the D (5 bases). Trimming took 3 bases from V and 8 from J, leaving 11 bases between them. The CDR3 extends over 12 amino acids. The DNA for the CDR3 is TGTGCCAGCAGTTTGACCGGGGATAAGCAGTACTTC. This translates into CASSLTGDKQYF.

The J gene is TRBJ2-1, the V gene TRBV20-1, with 8 bases identical to TRBD2. The CDR3 totals 14 residues. Germline assignment: CDR1 DFQATT and CDR2 SNEGSKA (reference sequence). The CDR3 DNA reads as TGCAGCCCGCCCCTAGCGGGCAGACACTACGAGCAGTTCTTC. Translated: CSPPLAGRHYEQFF.

This clonotype was recorded once. This chain uses TRBV20-1 with TRBJ2-1; D may be TRBD1 (6 bases). The germline V gene has CDR1 DFQATT and CDR2 SNEGSKA (reference sequence). The CDR3 covers 16 residues. Trimming cost V 0 bases and J 4 bases, with 16 bases left between them. The CDR3 spells CSARDTTGPAYNEQFF. In DNA, the CDR3 is TGCAGTGCTAGAGATACGACAGGCCCCGCTTACAATGAGCAGTTCTTC.

The chain uses TRBV2 and TRBJ1-1; no clear D gene. This CDR3 region has 13 residues. CDR1 and CDR2 (germline): SNHLY, FYNNEI. V dropped 2 bases and J dropped 7 bases, with 11 bases sitting between them. The CDR3 spells CASSESVWREAFF. CDR3 coding DNA: TGTGCCAGCAGTGAATCCGTCTGGCGTGAAGCTTTCTTT. Full variable domain (rest looked up from reference TRBV2 and TRBJ1-1): EPEVTQTPSHQVTQMGQEVILRCVPISNHLYFYWYRQILGQKVEFLVSFYNNEISEKSEIFDDQFSVERPDGSNFTLKIRSTKLEDSAMYFCASSESVWREAFFGQGTRLTVV.

The chain couples TRBV20-1 to TRBJ2-5, with 8 bases that match TRBD2. The CDR3 loop spans 13 amino acids. Germline trimming cut 1 base from V and 5 bases from J; bases unmatched to any gene: 3. Germline V gene data show CDR1 as DFQATT and CDR2 as SNEGSKA (reference sequence). CDR3 sequence: CSARGGGRETQYF. Written as DNA, the CDR3 is TGCAGTGCTAGAGGCGGGGGGAGGGAGACCCAGTACTTC.

The chain joins TRBV24-1 to TRBJ1-1; TRBD1 aligns across 7 bases. The ends lost 7 bases at V and 5 bases at J; junction bases unmatched: 6. This CDR3 comprises 13 residues. The germline gives CDR1 KGHDR, CDR2 SFDVKD. CDR3 nucleotide sequence: TGTGCCACCAGCTCGACAGGGAGGACTGAAGCTTTCTTT. Protein: CATSSTGRTEAFF.

This clonotype came up a few times. This chain uses TRBV12-3 or TRBV12-4 with TRBJ2-3; D is possibly TRBD1 or TRBD2 (5 bases each). The CDR3 runs 15 residues. The V end was cut by 5 bases, the J end by 1 base, with 13 bases between. The CDR3 sequence is CASSAEGRGTDTQYF. The CDR3 coding sequence is TGTGCCAGCAGTGCTGAGGGGCGAGGCACAGATACGCAGTATTTT.

Only a few counts were recorded for this clonotype. V gene TRBV7-6 combines with J gene TRBJ2-2; D is ambiguous. The V gene lost 1 base and the J gene lost 7 bases, with 4 bases spanning the gap. The CDR3 runs 12 residues. The germline V gene encodes CDR1 SGHVS and CDR2 FNYEAQ. In DNA form, the CDR3 reads TGTGCCAGCAGCTTAGTAGTCGGGGAGCTGTTTTTT. It is translated as CASSLVVGELFF.

This clonotype was seen a handful of times. The V and J genes are TRBV7-2 and TRBJ2-1, with D uncertain. Germline V gene lookup returns CDR1 SGHTA and CDR2 FQGNSA. Trimming took 5 bases from V and 5 from J, leaving 16 bases between them. The CDR3 is made up of 15 amino acids. The CDR3 loop is CASSRVRWRDNEQFF. The CDR3 nucleotides read TGTGCCAGCAGCCGAGTGAGGTGGCGAGACAATGAGCAGTTCTTC.

The chain couples TRBV12-3 or TRBV12-4 to TRBJ2-3, with D hard to call. CDR3 length equals 14 residues. V was cut by 3 bases and J by 4 bases, with 11 bases left in between. CDR3 coding DNA: TGTGCCAGCAGTTTGAGGCCAGCCCCAGATACGCAGTATTTT. Translating gives CASSLRPAPDTQYF.

The genes are TRBV12-3 or TRBV12-4 and TRBJ2-5; TRBD2 matches 7 bases. The DNA end favors TRBJ2-7, so the J call may be wrong. The CDR3 is made up of 16 amino acids. The CDR3 DNA reads as TGTGCCAGCAGTTTATTGGGGGGAGGGAATAGGGGCGAGCAGTACTTC. This codes for CASSLLGGGNRGEQYF.

This clonotype was detected only a few times. V gene TRBV29-1 combines with J gene TRBJ2-5; a weak D match, TRBD2 (5 bases). The CDR3 loop spans 12 amino acids. The germline V gene has CDR1 SQVTM and CDR2 ANQGSEA. V gave up 4 bases and J gave up 2 bases, with 8 bases separating them. CDR3 protein: CSVVRGQETQYF. The CDR3 DNA reads as TGCAGCGTTGTACGGGGTCAAGAGACCCAGTACTTC. Filled out from reference TRBV29-1 and TRBJ2-5, the complete variable domain reads SAVISQKPSRDICQRGTSLTIQCQVDSQVTMMFWYRQQPGQSLTLIATANQGSEATYESGFVIDKFPISRPNLTFSTLTVSNMSPEDSSIYLCSVVRGQETQYFGPGTRLLVL.

The chain combines TRBV6-5 with TRBJ2-1; 14 nucleotides align to TRBD2. The CDR3 totals 16 residues. V lost 6 bases to trimming and J lost 8 bases; unmatched junction nucleotides: 9. The germline CDR1 and CDR2 sequences are MNHEY and SVGAGI. As DNA, the CDR3 is TGTGCCAGCAGCCGAAGGGGGACTAGCGGGAGTGATGAGCAGTTCTTC. It encodes CASSRRGTSGSDEQFF.

The rearrangement joins TRBV20-1 to TRBJ2-1, with D unresolved. This CDR3 is built from 12 residues. Trimming removed 6 bases from V and 6 bases from J, with 12 bases in between. The germline CDR1 and CDR2 sequences are DFQATT and SNEGSKA (reference sequence). The CDR3: CSAPIRLNEQFF. For the CDR3, the DNA is TGCAGTGCGCCGATACGGCTCAATGAGCAGTTCTTC.

This chain connects TRBV6-2 or TRBV6-3 to TRBJ2-7; no definite D call. V shed 10 bases and J shed 4 bases, with 14 bases lying between them. CDR1 MNHEY and CDR2 SVGEGT come from the germline V gene. This CDR3 spans 12 amino acids. The CDR3 DNA is TGTGCCACTGATGGGCCCGCATACGAGCAGTACTTC. Translation: CATDGPAYEQYF.

This clonotype was picked up one time. The CDR3 loop reads CASSFRELLYYEQYF. CDR3 in DNA: TGTGCCAGCAGCTTTCGCGAGCTCCTCTACTACGAGCAGTACTTC. V gene TRBV5-6 combines with J gene TRBJ2-7, with D unresolved. V was shortened by 2 bases and J by 3 bases, with 15 bases between the two germline ends. The germline V gene encodes CDR1 SGHDT and CDR2 YYEEEE. This CDR3 spans 15 amino acids.

The J gene is TRBJ2-1, the V gene TRBV7-2, with 11 bases fitting TRBD2. Germline assignment: CDR1 SGHTA and CDR2 FQGNSA. After removal of 2 bases from V and 9 bases from J, the junction contained 6 bases not matched to a gene. The CDR3 extends over 15 amino acids. The CDR3 protein is CASSLMTSGVGEQFF. As DNA, the CDR3 is TGTGCCAGCAGCTTAATGACTAGCGGGGTGGGTGAGCAGTTCTTC.

This chain links TRBV27 with TRBJ2-7, with D perhaps assigned TRBD1 or TRBD2 (5 bases each). Germline assignment: CDR1 MNHEY and CDR2 SMNVEV (reference sequence). This CDR3 has 14 residues. Trimming left V 1 base short and J 6 bases short, with 13 bases between. CDR3 sequence reads: CASSLFSVGGEQYF. The CDR3 DNA reads TGTGCCAGCAGTTTATTTAGCGTTGGGGGCGAGCAGTACTTC.

J is TRBJ2-1 and V is TRBV12-3 or TRBV12-4; the D gene could be TRBD1 or TRBD2 (5 bases each). Trimming took 6 bases from V and 12 from J, leaving 24 bases between them. CDR3 length: 15 amino acids. CDR3 nucleotides: TGTGCCAGCAGCTCCGGGACGGCCCAAGATGGGGGGCAGTTCTTC. Amino acid sequence: CASSSGTAQDGGQFF.